This TCR beta chain is drawn from a study of patients and donors after allogeneic stem cell transplantation. Germline assignment: CDR1 KGHSH and CDR2 LQKENI. The trim removed 5 bases at V and 3 bases at J, leaving 3 bases unmatched. The CDR3 length is 13 residues. TCRdb re-called the RT-PCR reads with MiXCR, one entry per CDR3 protein. The table records some 960,000 distinct CDR3 sequences, roughly 17% of them present only once. The chain links TRBV18 to TRBJ2-5, with TRBD1 identical over 7 bases. The sample consisted of blood, either unsorted or a sorted T cell fraction (not recorded which). This clonotype originated in a human donor who was either an allogeneic HSCT recipient or a stem cell or donor lymphocyte infusion donor (not recorded which). It is not recorded whose cells these are; they may come from a transplant donor. The CDR3 loop is CASSGTAKETQYF. DNA for the CDR3: TGTGCCAGCTCAGGGACAGCCAAAGAGACCCAGTACTTC. The full variable domain, its missing parts supplied by reference TRBV18 and TRBJ2-5, is NAGVMQNPRHLVRRRGQEARLRCSPMKGHSHVYWYRQLPEEGLKFMVYLQKENIIDESGMPKERFSAEFPKEGPSILRIQQVVRGDSAAYFCASSGTAKETQYFGPGTRLLVL.